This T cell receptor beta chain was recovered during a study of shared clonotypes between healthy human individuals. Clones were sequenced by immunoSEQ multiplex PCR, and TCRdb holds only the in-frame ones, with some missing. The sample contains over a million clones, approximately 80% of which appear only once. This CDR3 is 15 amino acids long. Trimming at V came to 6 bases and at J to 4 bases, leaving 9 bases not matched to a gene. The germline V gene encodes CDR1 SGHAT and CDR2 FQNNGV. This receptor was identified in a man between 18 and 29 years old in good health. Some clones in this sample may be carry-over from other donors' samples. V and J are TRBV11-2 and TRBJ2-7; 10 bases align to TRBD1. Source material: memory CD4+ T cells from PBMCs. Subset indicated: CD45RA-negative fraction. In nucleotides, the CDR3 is TGTGCCAGCAGGTCTCTCGGGACAGGGGCTTACGAGCAGTACTTC. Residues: CASRSLGTGAYEQYF.